The present entry profiles one T cell receptor beta chain with its context. Antigen: not known. This sample is drawn from a study of response to subunit inactivated influenza vaccine. General study results and limits: A suggestion made by the authors is that each seasonal influenza vaccination recruits few new T cells.

With V trimmed by 0 bases and J by 0 bases, 6 bases remained unmatched. Per germline, CDR1 LGHNA and CDR2 YSLEER. This CDR3 region has 18 residues. TCRdb passed the RT-PCR reads through MiXCR, listing each CDR3 protein once. The data contain around 760,000 distinct CDR3 sequences, approximately 13% of them singletons. This rearrangement joins TRBV4-3 to TRBJ2-1; TRBD2 agrees at 9 bases. The starting material was PBMCs from blood, obtained 14 to 15 days before vaccination. This sequence was found in a man in his fifties who received an inactivated influenza vaccine. The CDR3 protein is CASSQEPSGICSYNEQFF. In DNA form, the CDR3 reads TGCGCCAGCAGCCAAGAACCTAGCGGGATATGCTCCTACAATGAGCAGTTCTTC.